This TCR beta chain is from a study of blood T cells in healthy people across ages. Study-level results: What prevented conclusive comparison of naive and antigen-experienced cells was that PBMCs were unsorted.

Primed by a sample-barcoded 5' primer and a J-beta primer mix, a second PCR proceeded for roughly 6 to 12 cycles. Each CDR3 protein is one row after TCRdb ran MiXCR on the 5' RACE reads. The table includes roughly 1,500,000 distinct CDR3 sequences, 30% to 35% detected once. This clonotype was counted only a few times. The antigen is undetermined. In germline, CDR1 is MNHEY, CDR2 SMNVEV (reference sequence). This CDR3 comprises 14 residues. Trimming pared 4 bases from V and 4 bases from J, leaving 13 bases between. This sequence was found in a woman in her 30s in good health. Sequenced material: blood. V gene TRBV27 combines with J gene TRBJ1-2, with D perhaps matching TRBD1 (6 bases). For the CDR3, the DNA is TGTGCCAGCAGTTCTATAGGGGGGATCTATGGCTACACCTTC. This sequence encodes CASSSIGGIYGYTF.